A single sample gave rise to the 21 T cell receptor beta chains below, sequenced in a study of T cell repertoires in cytomegalovirus infection. In TCRdb, the reads were re-called with MiXCR into one record per CDR3 protein. The table has 250,000 to 300,000 distinct CDR3 sequences, approximately 9.2% seen once. Material: PBMCs. The receptors originated from a human donor in good health (CMV status not recorded). Some clones in this sample may be carry-over from other donors' samples.

This clonotype was seen many times. This chain joins TRBV6-6 and TRBJ2-7; D may match TRBD1 or TRBD2 (5 bases each). V lost 2 bases to trimming and J lost 2 bases, with 13 bases between them. Germline V gene sequence: CDR1 MNHNY, CDR2 SVGAGI (reference sequence). CDR3 length: 15 amino acids. CDR3 residues: CASSYGDGPAYEQYF. The CDR3 DNA follows: TGTGCCAGCAGTTACGGGGACGGTCCTGCCTACGAGCAGTACTTC.

At least ten counts were recorded for this clonotype. The chain is built from TRBV7-2 and TRBJ2-5; 12 bases agree with TRBD2. The V gene's germline CDR1 is SGHTA and CDR2 FQGNSA. This CDR3 has 18 amino acids. V shed 0 bases, J shed 1 base, and the junction held 6 bases outside the gene matches. CDR3 DNA sequence: TGTGCCAGCAGCTTAGCGTCGACTAGCGGGAGCCCCCAAGAGACCCAGTACTTC. As protein: CASSLASTSGSPQETQYF.

This clonotype was counted at least ten times. The chain carries TRBV7-2 and TRBJ2-7; D unclear. Per germline, CDR1 SGHTA and CDR2 FQGNSA. V lost 3 bases and J lost 4, with 10 bases in between. CDR3 length: 13 residues. The chain's CDR3 is CASSFQVPYEQYF. CDR3 coding DNA: TGTGCCAGCAGCTTTCAAGTTCCTTACGAGCAGTACTTC.

This clonotype was observed many times. This sequence joins TRBV20-1 and TRBJ1-5; the D is unclear. V lost 5 bases to trimming and J lost 3 bases, with 11 bases between them. This CDR3 is 13 amino acids long. The germline V gene encodes CDR1 DFQATT and CDR2 SNEGSKA (reference sequence). This chain's CDR3 is CSAQEGSNQPQHF. In nucleotides, the CDR3 is TGCAGTGCTCAGGAAGGGTCCAATCAGCCCCAGCATTTT.

V usage is TRBV30 and J usage is TRBJ2-1; D perhaps matches TRBD1 (6 bases). Germline-derived CDR1 and CDR2 are GTSNPN and SVGIG (reference sequence). The CDR3 sequence is 13 residues long. With 3 bases removed from V and 6 bases from J, the gap between germline ends came to 12 bases. The CDR3 DNA follows: TGTGCCTGGAGGGGATTACAGGGCAATGAGCAGTTCTTC. Its translation is CAWRGLQGNEQFF.

The table lists this clonotype with many counts. The chain couples TRBV7-2 to TRBJ2-7; TRBD1 matches at 8 bases. In germline, CDR1 is SGHTA, CDR2 FQGNSA. V lost 4 bases, J lost 4 bases, and 9 bases stayed unmatched. This CDR3 has 15 amino acids. The CDR3 region has the DNA TGTGCCAGCAGCTCCGACAGGGGTAAAACATACGAGCAGTACTTC. Its protein product is CASSSDRGKTYEQYF.

This clonotype appeared many times. The chain is built from TRBV7-2 and TRBJ2-5; 10 bases agree with TRBD1. Germline V lookup: CDR1 SGHTA, CDR2 FQGNSA. Germline trimming cut 5 bases from V and 5 bases from J; bases unmatched to any gene: 8. The CDR3 has 15 amino acids. The CDR3 is CASSRDRGFVETQYF. The CDR3 DNA follows: TGTGCCAGCAGCCGGGACAGGGGCTTCGTCGAGACCCAGTACTTC.

In this sample, this clonotype turned up a few times. The rearrangement joins TRBV29-1 to TRBJ2-1, with TRBD2 matching 10 bases. After removal of 8 bases from V and 6 bases from J, the junction contained 4 bases not matched to a gene. This CDR3 is 12 amino acids long. Germline CDR1 SQVTM, CDR2 ANQGSEA. For the CDR3, the DNA is TGCAGCCTATTAGCGGGAGGCAATGAGCAGTTCTTC. Translating gives CSLLAGGNEQFF.

This chain connects TRBV19 to TRBJ2-1; D gene ambiguous. V was clipped by 7 bases and J by 7 bases, with 14 bases between them. Germline CDR1 and CDR2: LNHDA and SQIVND (reference sequence). CDR3 length equals 13 residues. The CDR3 region is CASTRTVGNEQFF. DNA for the CDR3: TGTGCCAGTACCAGGACGGTGGGGAATGAGCAGTTCTTC.

Many counts were recorded for this clonotype. The genes are TRBV7-2 and TRBJ1-1; no clear D gene. Germline CDR1 is SGHTA and CDR2 is FQGNSA. V shed 4 bases and J shed 1 base, with 13 bases lying between them. CDR3 length equals 15 residues. The CDR3 bases are TGTGCCAGCAGCTCGCCCCACCCTGGGAACACTGAAGCTTTCTTT. It yields the protein CASSSPHPGNTEAFF.

In this sample, this clonotype turned up a few times. V is TRBV5-1 and J is TRBJ1-1; 7 positions match TRBD1. Trimming at V came to 2 bases and at J to 6 bases, leaving 7 bases not matched to a gene. This CDR3 contains 14 residues. Germline CDR1 is SGHRS and CDR2 is YFSETQ. The CDR3 nucleotides read TGCGCCAGCAGCTTTGTACCAGGGGGGGCTGAAGCTTTCTTT. It encodes CASSFVPGGAEAFF.

This clonotype showed up just a few times. The chain links TRBV19 to TRBJ2-2; TRBD1 agrees at 9 bases. The CDR3 spans 17 residues. CDR1 is LNHDA, CDR2 SQIVND, per germline (reference sequence). V dropped 3 bases and J dropped 5; count of bases not matched to a gene: 10. The CDR3 sequence: CASSIYYRDRETGELFF. CDR3 nucleotides: TGTGCCAGTAGTATTTACTATCGGGACAGGGAAACCGGGGAGCTGTTTTTT.

This clonotype showed up just once. A much bigger clone sits one base away, suggesting this may be a read error. The rearrangement uses TRBV12-3 or TRBV12-4 and TRBJ2-2; D is perhaps TRBD2 (6 bases). CDR3 length: 15 residues. V gave up 8 bases and J gave up 3 bases, with 16 bases separating them. CDR3 residues: CASGTPGVDTGELFF. As DNA, the CDR3 is TGTGCCAGCGGAACGCCGGGGGTCGACACCGGGGAGCTGTTTTTT.

At least ten counts were recorded for this clonotype. V and J are TRBV6-2 or TRBV6-3 and TRBJ2-1, with 13 bases matching TRBD2. The V gene's germline CDR1 is MNHEY and CDR2 SVGEGT. This CDR3 is built from 16 residues. Trimming removed 6 bases from V and 9 bases from J; junction bases left unmatched: 11. The CDR3 reads CASSPLGLAGTGEQFF. In DNA, the CDR3 is TGTGCCAGCAGCCCCTTGGGACTAGCGGGAACCGGTGAGCAGTTCTTC.

This clonotype was counted only a few times. The chain couples TRBV6-5 to TRBJ2-7; 8 nucleotides line up with TRBD2. The germline V gene has CDR1 MNHEY and CDR2 SVGAGI. V lost 7 bases, J lost 8 bases, and 13 bases stayed unmatched. This CDR3 is built from 14 residues. CDR3 sequence (DNA): TGTGCCAGCATGGTAGCGGGAAGAGCGGGGAAGCAGTACTTC. This sequence encodes CASMVAGRAGKQYF.

This clonotype has a single count. This chain uses TRBV18 with TRBJ1-1, with D maybe TRBD1 (5 bases). The CDR3 is 14 amino acids. V lost 2 bases and J lost 4, with 11 bases in between. The germline gives CDR1 KGHSH, CDR2 LQKENI. CDR3: CASSPGGIGTEAFF. In nucleotides, the CDR3 is TGTGCCAGCTCACCAGGGGGTATCGGCACTGAAGCTTTCTTT.

V and J are TRBV20-1 and TRBJ1-2; D gene uncertain. CDR3 length equals 11 residues. Germline CDR1 is DFQATT and CDR2 is SNEGSKA (reference sequence). The V end lost 7 bases, the J end lost 6 bases, and 12 bases lay between the germline ends. CDR3 in DNA: TGCAGTGAGGCATTTAGAGATGGCTACACCTTC. The encoded protein is CSEAFRDGYTF.

This clonotype was picked up many times. This CDR3 is CASYSTERKNTEAFF. The CDR3 DNA follows: TGTGCCAGCTACTCGACAGAGAGAAAGAACACTGAAGCTTTCTTT. This chain uses TRBV28 with TRBJ1-1; perhaps TRBD1 as D (5 bases). The CDR3 spans 15 residues. Deletions cut 8 bases from V and 1 base from J, with 17 bases between. Per germline, CDR1 MDHEN and CDR2 SYDVKM.

This clonotype was recorded many times. This sequence joins TRBV19 and TRBJ2-1; D is uncertain. Trimming removed 5 bases from V and 3 bases from J, with 2 bases in between. The CDR3 consists of 11 residues. Germline values: CDR1 LNHDA, CDR2 SQIVND (reference sequence). The CDR3 coding sequence is TGTGCCAGTAGTGTCTACAATGAGCAGTTCTTC. It yields the protein CASSVYNEQFF.

This clonotype has a count of ten or more. The chain combines TRBV12-3 or TRBV12-4 with TRBJ1-2; TRBD1 matches 8 bases. J was trimmed by 5 bases and V by 5 bases; bases with no gene match: 10. This CDR3 has 15 residues. The CDR3 is CASSTGTGGGYGYTF. CDR3 sequence (DNA): TGTGCCAGCAGTACCGGGACAGGAGGAGGATATGGCTACACCTTC.

This clonotype was observed many times. The V gene is TRBV2, the J gene TRBJ1-5; 12 positions agree with TRBD1. Germline CDR1 SNHLY, CDR2 FYNNEI. J gave up 1 base and V 5 bases, and 6 bases lay outside the gene matches. The CDR3 contains 17 residues. The CDR3 protein is CASSYPGQGASNQPQHF. The DNA of the CDR3 is TGTGCCAGCAGTTACCCGGGACAGGGGGCCAGCAATCAGCCCCAGCATTTT.